This entry describes one T cell receptor beta chain. Its specificity is not known. The CDR3 totals 14 residues. Looked up from germline, CDR1 is SGHDT and CDR2 is YYEEEE. Trimming pared 2 bases from V and 2 bases from J, leaving 10 bases between. The data are from a study of T cells in localized non-small cell lung cancer. The protocol was immunoSEQ multiplex PCR, while the TCRdb copy is restricted to in-frame clones and leaves out a portion. The sample yields about 40,000 clones, around 87% seen once. Study results and caveats: Across samples, adjacent lung featured a median roughly 60 of the top 100 tumor clones. Sequence data derive from only one tumor region, so heterogeneity remains possible. Maximal T cell clonality occurred in uninvolved adjacent lung, with tumor ranking below it.

The sequence came from a man aged 35 to 70 with stage I lung adenocarcinoma. This rearrangement joins TRBV5-6 to TRBJ2-5; TRBD1 is a possible D gene (6 bases). The source was peripheral blood, collected before any cancer treatment. The CDR3 sequence is CASSFMRGQETQYF. CDR3 bases: TGTGCCAGCAGCTTCATGAGGGGGCAAGAGACCCAGTACTTC.